Following are 21 T cell receptor beta chains from one sample sequenced in a study of cytomegalovirus exposure and HLA in healthy donors. PCR involved 60 Vbeta and 13 Jbeta primers. The method was immunoSEQ multiplex PCR; TCRdb's version includes in-frame clones alone and lacks a portion of them. The repertoire holds 150,000 to 200,000 clones, around 65% seen once, with less than 3% in the top ten. The sequenced sample consisted of PBMCs. These receptors originate from a woman aged 35 to 49 in good health and CMV-seropositive.

V gene TRBV5-4 combines with J gene TRBJ2-7; D is possibly TRBD2 (6 bases). The CDR3 contains 15 residues. Germline V gene sequence: CDR1 SGHNT, CDR2 YYREEE (reference sequence). V lost 0 bases and J lost 7, with 17 bases in between. The CDR3 DNA reads as TGTGCCAGCAGCTTGGATGGTAGCGGTACCGGGGAGCAGTACTTC. As protein: CASSLDGSGTGEQYF.

The gene calls are TRBV25-1 and TRBJ2-7; D remains ambiguous. Between the trimmed V and J ends, which lost 3 bases and 0 bases, there was a span of 9 bases. This CDR3 region has 14 residues. Germline values: CDR1 MGHDK, CDR2 SYGVNS. The CDR3 nucleotides read TGTGCCAGCAGTGATGCACAGAGCTCCTACGAGCAGTACTTC. Translated: CASSDAQSSYEQYF.

This clone was observed a handful of times. This chain uses TRBV28 with TRBJ2-6, with 9 positions matching TRBD1. Trimming took 5 bases from V and 2 from J; bases not matched to a gene: 10. The germline V gene encodes CDR1 MDHEN and CDR2 SYDVKM. The CDR3 has 18 residues. The CDR3 nucleotides are TGTGCCAGCAGTGCGCCGACAGGGGGTGGTGCTGGGGCCAACGTCCTGACTTTC. This sequence encodes CASSAPTGGGAGANVLTF. The complete variable domain, with remaining parts taken from reference TRBV28 and TRBJ2-6, reads DVKVTQSSRYLVKRTGEKVFLECVQDMDHENMFWYRQDPGLGLRLIYFSYDVKMKEKGDIPEGYSVSREKKERFSLILESASTNQTSMYLCASSAPTGGGAGANVLTFGAGSRLTVL.

The rearrangement joins TRBV6-5 to TRBJ1-3; 8 bases line up with TRBD1. Germline V lookup: CDR1 MNHEY, CDR2 SVGAGI. The V and J ends lost 3 bases and 3 bases, in that order; junction bases with no gene match: 7. The CDR3 sequence is 16 residues long. CDR3 sequence: CASSYSQGAHGNTIYF. DNA for the CDR3: TGTGCCAGCAGTTATTCCCAGGGGGCGCATGGAAACACCATATATTTT.

V usage is TRBV6-4 and J usage is TRBJ2-7; D might be TRBD2 (6 bases). V was trimmed by 4 bases and J by 6 bases, leaving 13 bases between them. The CDR3 is 13 amino acids. The V gene's germline CDR1 is MRHNA and CDR2 SNTAGT. The DNA of the CDR3 is TGTGCCAGCAGTGTAGAGGAGGGGCTCGAGCAGTACTTC. This sequence encodes CASSVEEGLEQYF.

This clone was observed a handful of times. The chain combines TRBV7-9 with TRBJ2-1; tentative D call: TRBD1 (6 bases). The germline V gene encodes CDR1 SEHNR and CDR2 FQNEAQ (reference sequence). Deletions cut 3 bases from V and 5 bases from J, with 8 bases between. CDR3 length equals 13 residues. CDR3 residues: CASSFTGNNEQFF. The CDR3 bases are TGTGCCAGCAGCTTCACAGGGAACAATGAGCAGTTCTTC.

The table lists this clone with a count of one. V is TRBV5-1 and J is TRBJ2-7; 7 bases fit TRBD2. CDR1 is SGHRS and CDR2 is YFSETQ in the germline V gene. This CDR3 is built from 14 residues. V was pared by 2 bases and J by 4 bases, with 6 bases of the junction left unmatched. The CDR3 DNA follows: TGCGCCAGCAGCTTACGTAGCGGGCTTTACGAGCAGTACTTC. Translating it yields CASSLRSGLYEQYF.

The CDR3 here is CASSLSTDMNTEAFF. DNA of the CDR3: TGTGCCAGCTCACTATCGACAGATATGAACACTGAAGCTTTCTTT. The chain employs TRBV18 and TRBJ1-1; perhaps TRBD1 as D (5 bases). Looked up from germline, CDR1 is KGHSH and CDR2 is LQKENI. Trimming shortened V by 4 bases and J by 0 bases, and 12 bases separated the two germline ends. CDR3 length: 15 amino acids.

J is TRBJ2-1 and V is TRBV2; TRBD2 is a possible D gene (6 bases). CDR1 is SNHLY and CDR2 is FYNNEI in the germline V gene. This CDR3 spans 11 amino acids. Deletions cut 6 bases from V and 10 bases from J, with 10 bases between. The CDR3 bases are TGTGCCAGCAGCCGACTAGACGAGCAGTTCTTC. It yields the protein CASSRLDEQFF. The full variable domain, its missing parts supplied by reference TRBV2 and TRBJ2-1, is EPEVTQTPSHQVTQMGQEVILRCVPISNHLYFYWYRQILGQKVEFLVSFYNNEISEKSEIFDDQFSVERPDGSNFTLKIRSTKLEDSAMYFCASSRLDEQFFGPGTRLTVL.

The V gene is TRBV7-2, the J gene TRBJ1-1; tentatively, D is TRBD1 (5 bases). The ends were cut back, 4 bases at V and 7 bases at J, with 25 bases in the middle. Germline V gene data show CDR1 as SGHTA and CDR2 as FQGNSA. This CDR3 comprises 17 residues. This chain's CDR3 is CASSSHGPYKGQGEAFF. The CDR3 bases are TGTGCCAGCAGCTCCCATGGTCCATACAAGGGGCAGGGTGAAGCTTTCTTT.

The chain is built from TRBV10-3 and TRBJ2-5; 10 bases match TRBD1. Germline lookup yields CDR1 ENHRY and CDR2 SYGVKD. After removal of 4 bases from V and 1 base from J, the junction contained 0 bases not matched to a gene. There are 14 residues in the CDR3. CDR3 sequence (DNA): TGTGCCATCAGTGGGACAGGGGGCCAAGAGACCCAGTACTTC. Translating gives CAISGTGGQETQYF.

J is TRBJ2-2 and V is TRBV11-2; TRBD1 aligns across 11 bases. The CDR3 extends over 18 amino acids. In germline, CDR1 is SGHAT, CDR2 FQNNGV. V gave up 1 base and J gave up 1 base; unmatched junction bases: 5. In nucleotides, the CDR3 is TGTGCCAGCAGCTTAGGGACGGGGACAGGGGGGAACACCGGGGAGCTGTTTTTT. It codes for CASSLGTGTGGNTGELFF. The variable domain in full, with the rest retrieved from reference TRBV11-2 and TRBJ2-2, is EAGVAQSPRYKIIEKRQSVAFWCNPISGHATLYWYQQILGQGPKLLIQFQNNGVVDDSQLPKDRFSAERLKGVDSTLKIQPAKLEDSAVYLCASSLGTGTGGNTGELFFGEGSRLTVL.

The chain links TRBV4-2 to TRBJ2-1, with 7 bases matching TRBD2. The CDR3 is made up of 17 amino acids. J gave up 2 bases and V 0 bases, and 7 bases lay outside the gene matches. In germline, CDR1 is LGHNA, CDR2 YNFKEQ. The CDR3 is CASSQDLTSGAYNEQFF. The CDR3 coding sequence is TGTGCCAGCAGCCAAGATCTTACCAGCGGGGCCTACAATGAGCAGTTCTTC.

This clone has a single count. This chain joins TRBV5-8 and TRBJ1-5, with TRBD1 matching 7 bases. J lost 3 bases, V lost 5 bases, and 8 bases had no gene match. The germline V gene has CDR1 SGHTS and CDR2 YDEGEE. CDR3 length equals 15 residues. CDR3 loop: CASSIWDRDNQPQHF. For the CDR3, the DNA is TGTGCCAGCAGTATCTGGGACAGAGACAATCAGCCCCAGCATTTT. Full variable domain (remainder filled in from reference TRBV5-8 and TRBJ1-5): EAGVTQSPTHLIKTRGQQATLRCSPISGHTSVYWYQQALGLGLQFLLWYDEGEERNRGNFPPRFSGRQFPNYSSELNVNALELEDSALYLCASSIWDRDNQPQHFGDGTRLSIL.

This clone occurred once. The chain combines TRBV10-3 with TRBJ2-7; TRBD2 might be the D (5 bases). CDR1 is ENHRY and CDR2 is SYGVKD in the germline V gene. The CDR3 is made up of 11 amino acids. V gave up 8 bases and J gave up 3 bases, with 8 bases separating them. This CDR3 reads CAIASSYEQYF. DNA of the CDR3: TGTGCCATCGCTAGCAGCTACGAGCAGTACTTC.

About this clone: Its ends do not fully match the called genes, so a read error is possible. The sample contains more than one DNA sequence encoding this CDR3. This sequence joins TRBV7-7 and TRBJ2-2; D unclear. CDR3 length: 15 residues. Germline values: CDR1 SSHAT, CDR2 FNYEAQ (reference sequence). CDR3 DNA: TGTGCTAGCAGCTTAGCTATCGGGAACACCGGGGAGCTGTTTTTT. Translation: CASSLAIGNTGELFF.

The J gene is TRBJ2-3, the V gene TRBV18, with 7 nucleotides matching TRBD2. Per the germline V gene, CDR1 is KGHSH and CDR2 is LQKENI. The length of the CDR3 is 17 residues. Losses at the gene ends were 2 bases for V and 6 bases for J; bases not matched to a gene: 14. The CDR3, as DNA: TGTGCCAGCTCACCAAAAACCGCTAGCGGACCTCAGGATACGCAGTATTTT. Translation gives CASSPKTASGPQDTQYF.

This clone appeared a single time. J is TRBJ2-5 and V is TRBV6-6, with D possibly matching TRBD1 (6 bases). The J call is in doubt because the DNA end fits TRBJ2-7 better. The CDR3 consists of 16 residues. Per germline, CDR1 MNHNY and CDR2 SVGAGI (reference sequence). Written as DNA, the CDR3 is TGTGCCAGCAGTTTCGACCCCGGGACAAGTGTATACGAGCAGTACTTC. As protein: CASSFDPGTSVYEQYF.

The J gene is TRBJ2-2, the V gene TRBV6-5; 12 bases line up with TRBD1. In germline, CDR1 is MNHEY, CDR2 SVGAGI. V was clipped by 6 bases and J by 7 bases; unmatched bases: 6. The CDR3 sequence is 15 residues long. The CDR3 here is CASSAGQGAGGELFF. The CDR3 coding sequence is TGTGCCAGCAGCGCGGGACAGGGGGCGGGCGGGGAGCTGTTTTTT.

In this sample, this clone turned up a few times. The rearrangement joins TRBV6-1 to TRBJ2-2, with a tentative D call TRBD1 (7 bases). The CDR3 extends over 14 amino acids. V was clipped by 6 bases and J by 4 bases, with 12 bases between them. Germline lookup yields CDR1 MNHNS and CDR2 SASEGT. CDR3 sequence (DNA): TGTGCCAGCAGCGACAGGGAGGCCACCGGGGAGCTGTTTTTT. It yields the protein CASSDREATGELFF.

V is TRBV6-6 and J is TRBJ1-1; D might be TRBD1 (6 bases). Looked up from germline, CDR1 is MNHNY and CDR2 is SVGAGI (reference sequence). CDR3 length: 14 residues. V was clipped by 0 bases and J by 7 bases, with 12 bases between them. DNA for the CDR3: TGTGCCAGCAGTTACTCAGAGGGGGTTAGTGAAGCTTTCTTT. It is translated as CASSYSEGVSEAFF.